This T cell receptor (beta chain) was identified during a study of shared clonotypes between healthy human individuals (dated by TCRdb to 2018 to 2020). Study-level background: A couple of women and three men aged 18 to 49 years were included in the cohort. Per donor, leukapheresis produced somewhere between about 0.85 and 9.5 billion PBMCs. Blood TCR repertoires of roughly five healthy adults were deeply sequenced to estimate repertoire size and the extent of clonotype sharing between individuals. Per donor, three plates each were used for CD4 naive and CD4 memory, two for CD8 naive, and one for CD8 memory. To increase sequencing depth and limit assay-specific biases, different laboratories used diverse techniques to prepare libraries and sequence TCR repertoires. What the study reported, not specific to this receptor: Rarefaction of sorted-subset datasets indicated incomplete sequencing despite the large sequencing depth. Naive subsets generally had larger estimated clonotype richness than memory subsets did. Because the study included only a small number of donors, the genetic and exposure-history diversity represented was limited. Across several donors, approximately 4.6% of naive CD4, approximately 3.6% of naive CD8, around 2.5% of memory CD4, and about 0.44% of memory CD8 clonotypes were shared. Based on pairwise subsampling, the degree of clonotype sharing among donors was expected to be affected by sequencing depth. Higher generation probabilities were observed for clonotypes shared by all four sorted-subset donors than for non-shared clonotypes. Sampling was limited to blood, and TCR repertoires in tissue likely differ from TCR repertoires in blood.

The donors were healthy, HIV-negative adults with no recently reported acute infections or vaccinations. Every donor was a Caucasian adult residing in Nashville, Tennessee, USA. CD4+ T cells were enriched by magnetic negative selection, after which naive cells were positively selected on CD45RA and the negative fraction was taken as the memory subset. Blood was obtained by leukapheresis, after which PBMCs were separated by Ficoll-Histopaque density gradient centrifugation and cryopreserved in liquid nitrogen vapor phase. Purity and quantity of every magnetically sorted T cell population were checked by analytical flow cytometry. Each sorted fraction had its genomic DNA isolated and then quantified by UV absorbance on a Nanodrop 2000c. Note on this clone: The antigen it binds to is not known. The sample holds no much larger clone one base away, and base qualities are not on file. Other DNA sequences within the sample encode an identical CDR3.

Using the deep immunoSEQ assay, TCR CDR3 regions were amplified from genomic DNA by multiplex PCR. Genomic DNA extracted from each cell subset was distributed evenly over all wells of several immunoSEQ 96-well plates, and each plate served as one replicate. For sorted subsets, roughly 0.2 ug genomic DNA, equal to 30,000 or so T cell genomes, was loaded into each replicate PCR. Purified libraries were quantified with a Qubit 3.0 fluorometer, sized on a Bioanalyzer 2100, and re-quantified with the KAPA Library Quantification kit. A separate single-read 150-cycle Illumina NextSeq 550 flow cell was used to sequence each immunoSEQ 96-well plate. The original methods were these. Because only junctional sequences without quality scores were contained in the immunoSEQ output, filtering matching that applied to full-length reads could not be performed. Sequences were annotated with PyIR, a Python wrapper for IgBLAST v1.9, using IMGT germline references to assign V/J genes and CDR3. Reads with weak V/J assignments (E-value above 1e-6), missing CDR3, stop codons, out-of-frame junctions, or ambiguous translated residues were removed. A V3J clonotype was defined by an identical inferred V gene, J gene, and CDR3 amino acid sequence. Percentage overlap between repertoires was calculated by dividing the number of shared unique clonotypes by the size of the smaller repertoire. RTK rarefaction, the Chao1 estimator, and Recon v2.1 estimates of unobserved clonotypes were used to assess repertoire richness. Generation probabilities for all TCRbeta clonotypes obtained by the gDNA method from a few donors were computed using OLGA. TCRdb carries this immuneACCESS record with in-frame sequences only. Its versions omit some clonotypes, under half of them owing to an unresolved V gene in the studies checked, with the rest unexplained. V, J and clone size are those of that table, while D and trimming were read from the DNA. The sample table contains roughly 1 million clones; only one count was recorded for 78% of them. The biggest ten clones account for approximately 0.56% of the sample.

The CDR3 runs 15 residues from the cysteine to the phenylalanine. Only the CDR3 DNA is retained, 45 bases long and in frame from the first base. For this chain, trimming is 3 bases at the V end and 0 bases at the J end, and the number of junction bases without a gene match is 1. CDR1 and CDR2 were assigned from the germline V gene (reference sequence) as LNHDA and SQIVND. The receptor comes from a man aged 18 to 30 in good health. Some clones in this sample may be carry-over from other donors' samples. Sequencing was done on a sample of memory CD4+ T cells from PBMCs. What the cell subset or site label conveys for this sample: CD45RA-negative fraction. Here the chain combines TRBV19 and TRBJ2-2; the junction holds 7 bases that match TRBD1. The DNA reads as follows: TGTGCCAGTAGTATTGGGACAGCGAACACCGGGGAGCTGTTTTTT. It translates as CASSIGTANTGELFF.